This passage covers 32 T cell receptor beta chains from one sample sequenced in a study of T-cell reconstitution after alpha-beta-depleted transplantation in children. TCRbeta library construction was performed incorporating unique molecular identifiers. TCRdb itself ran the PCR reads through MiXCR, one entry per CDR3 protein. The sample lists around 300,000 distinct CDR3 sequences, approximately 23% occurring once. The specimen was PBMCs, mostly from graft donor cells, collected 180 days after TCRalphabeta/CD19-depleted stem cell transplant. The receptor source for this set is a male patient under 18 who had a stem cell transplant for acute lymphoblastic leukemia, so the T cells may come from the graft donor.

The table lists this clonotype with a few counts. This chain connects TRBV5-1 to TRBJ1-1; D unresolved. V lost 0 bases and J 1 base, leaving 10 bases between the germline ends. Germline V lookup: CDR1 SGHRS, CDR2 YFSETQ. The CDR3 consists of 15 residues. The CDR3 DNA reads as TGCGCCAGCAGCTTGGTGGCAGCGACGAACACTGAAGCTTTCTTT. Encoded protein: CASSLVAATNTEAFF.

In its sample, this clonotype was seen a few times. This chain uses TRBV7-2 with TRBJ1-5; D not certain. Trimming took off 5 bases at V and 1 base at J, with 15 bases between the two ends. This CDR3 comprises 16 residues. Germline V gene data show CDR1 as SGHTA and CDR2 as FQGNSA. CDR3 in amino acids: CASSLREWSSNQPQHF. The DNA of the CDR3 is TGTGCCAGCAGCCTAAGAGAGTGGAGCAGCAATCAGCCCCAGCATTTT.

Written as DNA, the CDR3 is TGTGCCAGCAGCTCGACCGTTGGCTCCTACAATGAGCAGTTCTTC. The encoded protein is CASSSTVGSYNEQFF. The J gene is TRBJ2-1, the V gene TRBV7-9; D remains ambiguous. The CDR3 runs to 15 residues. Germline CDR1 is SEHNR and CDR2 is FQNEAQ (reference sequence). The germline V and J ends were trimmed by 4 bases and 0 bases, with 10 bases remaining between them.

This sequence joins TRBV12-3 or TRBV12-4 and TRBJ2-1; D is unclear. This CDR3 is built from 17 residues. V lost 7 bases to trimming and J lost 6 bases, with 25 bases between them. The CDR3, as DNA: TGTGCCAGCACCCCCCGCTCCGGGCTAGGCAATTCCAATGAGCAGTTCTTC. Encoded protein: CASTPRSGLGNSNEQFF.

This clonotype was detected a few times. For the CDR3, the DNA is TGTGCCAGCTTGGTCTGGGGAAGAGGTGGCTACACCTTC. Its translation: CASLVWGRGGYTF. V is TRBV6-1 and J is TRBJ1-2; D is uncertain. The CDR3 has 13 residues. V was pared by 8 bases and J by 7 bases, with 17 bases between. CDR1 and CDR2 (germline): MNHNS, SASEGT.

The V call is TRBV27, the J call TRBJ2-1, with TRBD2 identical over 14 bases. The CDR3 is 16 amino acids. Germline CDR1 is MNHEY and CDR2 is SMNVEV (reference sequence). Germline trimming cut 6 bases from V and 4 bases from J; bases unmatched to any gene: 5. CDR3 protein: CASRGLAGEWYNEQFF. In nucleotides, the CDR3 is TGTGCCAGCAGGGGACTAGCGGGAGAATGGTACAATGAGCAGTTCTTC.

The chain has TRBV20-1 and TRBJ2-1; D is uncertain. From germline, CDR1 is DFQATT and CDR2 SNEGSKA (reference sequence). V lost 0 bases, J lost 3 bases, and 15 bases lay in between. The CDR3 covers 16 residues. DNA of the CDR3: TGCAGTGCTAGAGATCTCACACGATCTGGCTACAATGAGCAGTTCTTC. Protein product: CSARDLTRSGYNEQFF.

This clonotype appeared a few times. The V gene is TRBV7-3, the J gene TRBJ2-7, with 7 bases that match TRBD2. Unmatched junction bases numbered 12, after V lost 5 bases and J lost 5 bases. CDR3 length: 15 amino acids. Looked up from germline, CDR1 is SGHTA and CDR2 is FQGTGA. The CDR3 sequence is CASSPGGSGKDEQYF. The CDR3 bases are TGTGCCAGCAGCCCCGGGGGGTCTGGTAAGGACGAGCAGTACTTC.

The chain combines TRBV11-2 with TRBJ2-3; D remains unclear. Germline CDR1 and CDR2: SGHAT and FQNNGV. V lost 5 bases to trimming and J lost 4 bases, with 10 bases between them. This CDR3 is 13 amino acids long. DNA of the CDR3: TGTGCCAGCAGCCCCTGGAGAGCAGATACGCAGTATTTT. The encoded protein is CASSPWRADTQYF.

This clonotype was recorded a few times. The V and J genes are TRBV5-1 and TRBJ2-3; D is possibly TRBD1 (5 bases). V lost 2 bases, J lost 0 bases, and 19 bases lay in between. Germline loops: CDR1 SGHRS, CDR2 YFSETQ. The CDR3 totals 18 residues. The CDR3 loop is CASSFVLNRFFSTDTQYF. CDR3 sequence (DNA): TGCGCCAGCAGCTTTGTCCTGAACAGGTTTTTCAGCACAGATACGCAGTATTTT. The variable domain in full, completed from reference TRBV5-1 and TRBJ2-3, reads KAGVTQTPRYLIKTRGQQVTLSCSPISGHRSVSWYQQTPGQGLQFLFEYFSETQRNKGNFPGRFSGRQFSNSRSEMNVSTLELGDSALYLCASSFVLNRFFSTDTQYFGPGTRLTVL.

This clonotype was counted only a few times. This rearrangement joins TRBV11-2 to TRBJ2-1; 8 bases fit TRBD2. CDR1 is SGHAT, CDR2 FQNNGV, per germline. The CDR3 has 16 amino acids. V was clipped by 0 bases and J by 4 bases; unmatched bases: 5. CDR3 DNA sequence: TGTGCCAGCAGCTTAGATCCGGGACTAGTTTACAATGAGCAGTTCTTC. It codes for CASSLDPGLVYNEQFF.

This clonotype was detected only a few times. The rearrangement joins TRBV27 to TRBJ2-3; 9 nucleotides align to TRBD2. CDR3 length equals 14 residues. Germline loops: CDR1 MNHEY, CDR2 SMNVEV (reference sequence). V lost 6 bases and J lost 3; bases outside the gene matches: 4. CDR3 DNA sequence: TGTGCCAGCAGAATAGCGGGAGCTACAGATACGCAGTATTTT. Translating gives CASRIAGATDTQYF.

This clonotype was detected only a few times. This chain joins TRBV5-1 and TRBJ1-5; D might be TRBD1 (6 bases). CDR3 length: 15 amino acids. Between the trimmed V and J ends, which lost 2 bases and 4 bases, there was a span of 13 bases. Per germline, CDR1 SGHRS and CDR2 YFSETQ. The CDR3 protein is CASSFSGQRNQPQHF. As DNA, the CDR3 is TGCGCCAGCAGCTTCTCCGGACAGCGGAATCAGCCCCAGCATTTT.

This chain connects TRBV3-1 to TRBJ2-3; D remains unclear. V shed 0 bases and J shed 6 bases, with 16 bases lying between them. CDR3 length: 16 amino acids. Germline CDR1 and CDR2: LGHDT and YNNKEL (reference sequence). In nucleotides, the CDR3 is TGTGCCAGCAGCCAAGATTACCACTACTCTCCGGATACGCAGTATTTT. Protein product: CASSQDYHYSPDTQYF.

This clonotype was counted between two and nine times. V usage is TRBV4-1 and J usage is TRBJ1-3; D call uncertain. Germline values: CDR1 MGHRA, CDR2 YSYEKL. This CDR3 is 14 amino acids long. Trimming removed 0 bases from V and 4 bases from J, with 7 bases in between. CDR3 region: CASSQESKGNTIYF. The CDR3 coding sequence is TGCGCCAGCAGCCAAGAAAGCAAGGGAAACACCATATATTTT.

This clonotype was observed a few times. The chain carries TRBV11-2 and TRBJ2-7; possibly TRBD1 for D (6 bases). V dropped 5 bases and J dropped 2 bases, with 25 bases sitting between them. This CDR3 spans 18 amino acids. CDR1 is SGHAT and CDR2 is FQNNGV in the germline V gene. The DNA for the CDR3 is TGTGCCAGCAGCCGAGAGGAGGTCACAGGGCACTTTGCCTACGAGCAGTACTTC. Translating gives CASSREEVTGHFAYEQYF.

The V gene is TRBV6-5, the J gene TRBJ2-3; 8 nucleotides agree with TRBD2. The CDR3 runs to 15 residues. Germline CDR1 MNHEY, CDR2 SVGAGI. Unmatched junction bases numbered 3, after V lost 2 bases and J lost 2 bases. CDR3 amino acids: CASSYHGRATDTQYF. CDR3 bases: TGTGCCAGCAGTTACCACGGGAGGGCCACAGATACGCAGTATTTT.

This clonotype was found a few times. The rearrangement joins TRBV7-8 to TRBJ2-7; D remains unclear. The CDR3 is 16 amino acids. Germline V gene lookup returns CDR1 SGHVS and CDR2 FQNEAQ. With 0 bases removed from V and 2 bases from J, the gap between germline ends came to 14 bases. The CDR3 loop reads CASSLARLHPPYEQYF. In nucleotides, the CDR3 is TGTGCCAGCAGCTTAGCGCGGCTCCACCCTCCCTACGAGCAGTACTTC.

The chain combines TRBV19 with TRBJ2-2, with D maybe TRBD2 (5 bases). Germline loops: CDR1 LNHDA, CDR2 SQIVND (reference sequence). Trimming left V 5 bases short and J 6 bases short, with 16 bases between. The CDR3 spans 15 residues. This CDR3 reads CASSPGPGKAGELFF. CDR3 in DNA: TGTGCCAGTAGTCCCGGGCCGGGGAAGGCCGGGGAGCTGTTTTTT.

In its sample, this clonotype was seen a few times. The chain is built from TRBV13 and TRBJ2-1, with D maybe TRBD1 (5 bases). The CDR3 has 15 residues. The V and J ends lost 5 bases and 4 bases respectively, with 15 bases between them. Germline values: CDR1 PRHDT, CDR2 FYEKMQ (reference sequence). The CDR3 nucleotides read TGTGCCAGCAGCGCCGAAGGACCAGGGTACAATGAGCAGTTCTTC. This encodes CASSAEGPGYNEQFF.

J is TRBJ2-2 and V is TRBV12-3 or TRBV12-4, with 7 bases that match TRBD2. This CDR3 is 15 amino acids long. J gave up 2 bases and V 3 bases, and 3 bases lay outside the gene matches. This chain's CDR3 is CASSLGGINTGELFF. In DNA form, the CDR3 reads TGTGCCAGCAGTTTGGGGGGGATTAACACCGGGGAGCTGTTTTTT.

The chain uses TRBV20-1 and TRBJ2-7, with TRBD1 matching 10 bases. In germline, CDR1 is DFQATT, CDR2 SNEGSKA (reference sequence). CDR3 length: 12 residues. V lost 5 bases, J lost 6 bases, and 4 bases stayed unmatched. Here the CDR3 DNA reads TGCAGTGCTCGCCGGGACAGGGGCGAGCAGTACTTC. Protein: CSARRDRGEQYF.

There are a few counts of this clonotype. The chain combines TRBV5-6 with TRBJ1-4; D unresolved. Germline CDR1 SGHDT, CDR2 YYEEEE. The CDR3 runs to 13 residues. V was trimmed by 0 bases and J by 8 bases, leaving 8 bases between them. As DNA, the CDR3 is TGTGCCAGCAGCTTGGGGTCCCAGGAAAAACTGTTTTTT. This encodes CASSLGSQEKLFF.

CDR3 nucleotide sequence: TGCGCCAGCAGCCTTTACAGGGGTGGGATGCAAGAGACCCAGTACTTC. This gives the protein CASSLYRGGMQETQYF. The chain couples TRBV5-1 to TRBJ2-5; 7 nucleotides align to TRBD1. The CDR3 contains 16 residues. The V and J ends lost 4 bases and 2 bases, in that order; junction bases with no gene match: 11. Germline CDR1 and CDR2: SGHRS and YFSETQ.

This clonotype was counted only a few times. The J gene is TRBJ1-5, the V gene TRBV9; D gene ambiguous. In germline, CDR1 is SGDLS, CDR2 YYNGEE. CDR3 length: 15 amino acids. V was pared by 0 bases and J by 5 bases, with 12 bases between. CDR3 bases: TGTGCCAGCAGCGTAGACGGTGTCGGTCATCAGCCCCAGCATTTT. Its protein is CASSVDGVGHQPQHF.

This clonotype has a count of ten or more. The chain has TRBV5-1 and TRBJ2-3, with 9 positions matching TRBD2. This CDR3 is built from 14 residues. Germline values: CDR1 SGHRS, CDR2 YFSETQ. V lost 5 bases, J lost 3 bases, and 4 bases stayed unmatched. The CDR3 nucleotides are TGCGCCAGCAGTTTAGCGGGAGTTACAGATACGCAGTATTTT. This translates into CASSLAGVTDTQYF.

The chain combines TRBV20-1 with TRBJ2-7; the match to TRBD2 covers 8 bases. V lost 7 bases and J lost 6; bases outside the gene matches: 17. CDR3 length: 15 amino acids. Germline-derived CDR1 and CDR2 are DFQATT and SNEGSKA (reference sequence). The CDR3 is CSGEAYKAGAPEQYF. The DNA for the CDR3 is TGCAGTGGCGAAGCCTACAAAGCGGGAGCACCCGAGCAGTACTTC.

The CDR3 sequence: CSARHTGGGYGYTF. The CDR3 DNA sequence: TGCAGTGCTAGGCATACAGGGGGCGGCTATGGCTACACCTTC. V is TRBV20-1 and J is TRBJ1-2; 9 bases are shared with TRBD1. The CDR3 runs 14 residues. Trimming removed 3 bases from V and 4 bases from J; junction bases left unmatched: 6. CDR1 and CDR2 (germline): DFQATT, SNEGSKA (reference sequence).

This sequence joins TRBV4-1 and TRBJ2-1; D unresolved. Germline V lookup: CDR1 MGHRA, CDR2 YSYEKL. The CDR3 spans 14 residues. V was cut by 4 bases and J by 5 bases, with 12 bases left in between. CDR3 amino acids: CASSRVTLNNEQFF. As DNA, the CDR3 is TGCGCCAGCAGCCGCGTGACTCTAAACAATGAGCAGTTCTTC.

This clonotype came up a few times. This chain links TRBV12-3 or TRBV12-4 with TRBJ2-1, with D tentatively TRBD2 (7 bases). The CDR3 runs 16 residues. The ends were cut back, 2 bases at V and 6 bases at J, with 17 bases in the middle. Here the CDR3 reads CASSLRAGARGNEQFF. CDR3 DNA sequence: TGTGCCAGCAGTTTAAGGGCGGGGGCCCGGGGCAATGAGCAGTTCTTC.

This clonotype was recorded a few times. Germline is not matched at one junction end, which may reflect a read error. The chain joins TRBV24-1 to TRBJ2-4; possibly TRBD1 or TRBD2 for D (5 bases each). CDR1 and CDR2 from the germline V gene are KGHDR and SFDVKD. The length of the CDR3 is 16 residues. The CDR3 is CATSAPRGDSRVCRNF. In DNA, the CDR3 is TGTGCCACCAGTGCCCCCCGGGGAGACAGTAGGGTTTGCAGGAACTTC.

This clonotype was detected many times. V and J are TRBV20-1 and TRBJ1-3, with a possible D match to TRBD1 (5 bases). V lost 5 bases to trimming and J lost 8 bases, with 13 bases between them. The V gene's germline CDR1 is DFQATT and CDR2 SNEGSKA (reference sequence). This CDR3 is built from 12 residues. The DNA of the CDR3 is TGCAGTGCTCTGGGACCTTTGGACACCATATATTTT. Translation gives CSALGPLDTIYF.